Listed below are T cell receptor beta chains from one sample, sequenced in a study of cytotoxic CD8 clonotypes in ibrutinib-treated CLL. TCRdb's copy holds only in-frame clones and misses some; the assay was immunoSEQ multiplex PCR. The repertoire has roughly 56,000 clones, roughly 71% of them found once; the top ten carry around 43%. Here the sequenced sample was PBMCs, taken after 12 months of ibrutinib treatment. These receptors were collected from a human donor with chronic lymphocytic leukemia. The CDR3 runs from the conserved cysteine through the conserved F or W. Fields, in order: V gene, D gene, clone size, J gene, CDR3 protein, CDR3 DNA. The D gene is left open where the match is weak. Some rows mark clone size as missing; the rest say once, few, many or name a class of expanded clone.

>TRBV6-1|TRBD1|.|TRBJ2-3
CASSDQGAVDTQYF
TGTGCCAGCAGTGACCAGGGGGCCGTAGATACGCAGTATTTT
>TRBV5-1|.|.|TRBJ2-7
CASSYRGQLYEQYF
TGCGCCAGCAGCTACCGGGGACAACTCTACGAGCAGTACTTC
>TRBV13|.|.|TRBJ2-5
CASSYPWPGDGETQYF
TGTGCCAGCAGCTACCCGTGGCCGGGAGACGGAGAGACCCAGTACTTC
>TRBV5-1|TRBD2|few|TRBJ2-5
CASSLVAGGPSETQYF
TGCGCCAGCAGCTTGGTTGCGGGAGGGCCTTCGGAGACCCAGTACTTC
>TRBV2|TRBD1|.|TRBJ1-1
CASRVDRDTEAFF
TGTGCCAGCAGGGTTGACAGGGACACTGAAGCTTTCTTT
>TRBV28|.|.|TRBJ1-1
CASSSGRNEAFF
TGTGCCAGCAGCTCCGGACGTAATGAAGCTTTCTTT
>TRBV2|TRBD1|few|TRBJ1-2
CATGTVYGYTF
TGTGCCACCGGGACAGTCTATGGCTACACCTTC
>TRBV4-1|TRBD1|.|TRBJ1-1
CASSQGQGARAFF
TGCGCCAGCAGCCAAGGACAGGGGGCGCGGGCTTTCTTT
>TRBV5-1|TRBD1|.|TRBJ1-5
CASSFGTGTQPQHF
TGCGCCAGCAGCTTCGGGACAGGGACTCAGCCCCAGCATTTT
>TRBV28|.|.|TRBJ2-7
CASSVGNVLSSYEQYF
TGTGCCAGCAGCGTGGGAAACGTCTTGAGCTCCTACGAGCAGTACTTC
>TRBV7-2|TRBD2|.|TRBJ2-7
CASSLATGLAAVEQYF
TGTGCCAGCAGCTTAGCGACGGGACTAGCGGCTGTCGAGCAGTACTTC
>TRBV4-1|.|.|TRBJ1-1
CASSQVQDRPLSAFF
TGCGCCAGCAGCCAAGTCCAAGACAGGCCGCTCTCTGCTTTCTTT
>TRBV10-3|.|many|TRBJ1-5
CARWETRRDQPQHF
TGTGCCAGGTGGGAAACCCGGAGGGATCAGCCCCAGCATTTT
>TRBV5-1|TRBD2|.|TRBJ2-2
CASSISGRNTGELFF
TGCGCCAGCAGCATTAGCGGGAGGAACACCGGGGAGCTGTTTTTT
>TRBV5-1|.|.|TRBJ2-3
CASSRDITDTQYF
TGCGCCAGCAGCCGGGACATCACAGATACGCAGTATTTT
>TRBV5-1|TRBD2|once|TRBJ2-7
CASSLAGGGSGSPYEQYF
TGCGCCAGCAGCTTGGCGGGGGGCGGGAGCGGGAGTCCCTACGAGCAGTACTTC
>TRBV19|TRBD2|.|TRBJ2-1
CASTNRGGSSYNEQFF
TGTGCCAGTACCAATCGCGGCGGGAGCTCCTACAATGAGCAGTTCTTC
>TRBV5-6|.|.|TRBJ2-3
CASSLKGAVDTQYF
TGTGCCAGCAGCTTGAAAGGGGCGGTAGATACGCAGTATTTT